Below, 25 T cell receptor beta chains from the same sample are listed, as sequenced in a study of T-cell memory formation after mild COVID-19 (dated by TCRdb to the early 2020s). Library preparation used 5' RACE. The run used an Illumina NovaSeq 6000. The public reads were reprocessed in TCRdb via fastp at Q25 and MiXCR, keeping in-frame beta chains. Rows are unified per CDR3 protein, each entry keeping the most common DNA and genes. Here the sample has around 340,000 distinct CDR3 sequences; around 21% occur a single time. The ten largest clonotypes hold 9.5% to 15% of the sample. The sequencing sample was made of PBMCs or a T cell subset sorted from them (not recorded which). The receptors stem from an adult woman who had mild COVID-19 (a few samples of this study predate the infection). The sample titles of this study are shuffled in the database, so cell type and time point are left out; the donor was told from shared clones.

Within the sample, this clonotype is medium-sized. J is TRBJ2-7 and V is TRBV6-5; D is perhaps TRBD2 (5 bases). The CDR3 has 15 residues. From germline, CDR1 is MNHEY and CDR2 SVGAGI. V lost 0 bases, J lost 0 bases, and 9 bases lay in between. The CDR3 protein is CASSYSAGASYEQYF. Written as DNA, the CDR3 is TGTGCCAGCAGTTACTCGGCGGGTGCCTCCTACGAGCAGTACTTC.

This clonotype has only a few counts. V is TRBV4-3 and J is TRBJ2-7, with 8 bases aligning to TRBD2. The germline gives CDR1 LGHNA, CDR2 YSLEER. J gave up 6 bases and V 1 base, and 8 bases lay outside the gene matches. This CDR3 region has 15 residues. Here the CDR3 reads CASSQVSGRGVEQYF. The CDR3 nucleotides read TGCGCCAGCAGCCAAGTTTCAGGGCGGGGGGTCGAGCAGTACTTC.

This clonotype showed up many times. V is TRBV12-3 or TRBV12-4 and J is TRBJ2-7; D is perhaps TRBD2 (7 bases). The V end was cut by 5 bases, the J end by 4 bases, with 12 bases between. This CDR3 is 13 amino acids long. CDR3 DNA sequence: TGTGCCAGCAGTAGCGGGACAACATACGAGCAGTACTTC. It codes for CASSSGTTYEQYF.

The CDR3 bases are TGTGCCATCGGGGGGTCCATCTGGGACATCGGCTTCTATGGCTACACCTTC. It is translated as CAIGGSIWDIGFYGYTF. J is TRBJ1-2 and V is TRBV10-3, with D perhaps TRBD1 (6 bases). Deletions cut 8 bases from V and 4 bases from J, with 26 bases between. The CDR3 spans 17 residues. Germline V gives CDR1 ENHRY, CDR2 SYGVKD.

This clonotype appeared a few times. V is TRBV5-4 and J is TRBJ2-5, with D tentatively TRBD1 or TRBD2 (6 bases each). Germline V gene lookup returns CDR1 SGHNT and CDR2 YYREEE (reference sequence). Deletions cut 0 bases from V and 7 bases from J, with 13 bases between. The length of the CDR3 is 14 residues. CDR3 protein: CASSLVGGLGTQYF. The CDR3 nucleotides are TGTGCCAGCAGCTTGGTCGGGGGCCTCGGGACCCAGTACTTC.

This chain connects TRBV18 to TRBJ2-5; D unclear. The CDR3 is 14 residues long. Trimming removed 3 bases from V and 0 bases from J, with 8 bases in between. CDR1 is KGHSH and CDR2 is LQKENI in the germline V gene. In DNA, the CDR3 is TGTGCCAGCTCACCTGGGGTCTACCAAGAGACCCAGTACTTC. Its protein is CASSPGVYQETQYF. The entire variable domain, with the rest obtained from reference TRBV18 and TRBJ2-5, is as follows: NAGVMQNPRHLVRRRGQEARLRCSPMKGHSHVYWYRQLPEEGLKFMVYLQKENIIDESGMPKERFSAEFPKEGPSILRIQQVVRGDSAAYFCASSPGVYQETQYFGPGTRLLVL.

The chain has TRBV6-4 and TRBJ2-3, with D possibly being TRBD2 (6 bases). This CDR3 region has 15 residues. V was clipped by 7 bases and J by 0 bases, with 14 bases between them. The germline gives CDR1 MRHNA, CDR2 SNTAGT. The CDR3 DNA reads as TGTGCCAGCAAGGCTAGCGACTCTAGCACAGATACGCAGTATTTT. Translation gives CASKASDSSTDTQYF.

This clonotype appeared a few times. This chain connects TRBV27 to TRBJ2-7; 8 bases align to TRBD2. Losses at the gene ends were 4 bases for V and 4 bases for J; bases not matched to a gene: 9. The CDR3 is 15 residues long. Germline V gene data show CDR1 as MNHEY and CDR2 as SMNVEV (reference sequence). The CDR3 bases are TGTGCCAGCAGTTCCCTGGGACTAGGGAAATACGAGCAGTACTTC. This codes for CASSSLGLGKYEQYF.

This chain links TRBV10-3 with TRBJ2-5, with D maybe TRBD2 (6 bases). CDR1 and CDR2 from the germline V gene are ENHRY and SYGVKD. The length of the CDR3 is 15 residues. Trimming took off 3 bases at V and 4 bases at J, with 15 bases between the two ends. The CDR3 is CAISEPGGTGETQYF. CDR3 DNA sequence: TGTGCCATCAGTGAACCCGGGGGTACAGGAGAGACCCAGTACTTC.

This clonotype was counted a few times. The chain couples TRBV20-1 to TRBJ2-5; D is perhaps TRBD2 (6 bases). Germline CDR1 DFQATT, CDR2 SNEGSKA (reference sequence). CDR3 length: 17 amino acids. With 3 bases removed from V and 5 bases from J, the gap between germline ends came to 25 bases. The CDR3 sequence: CSASIVGASPEGETQYF. The CDR3 DNA sequence: TGCAGTGCTAGTATTGTAGGGGCTAGCCCGGAGGGGGAGACCCAGTACTTC.

This clonotype was detected only a few times. This chain uses TRBV4-2 with TRBJ2-2; D is uncertain. This CDR3 is built from 14 residues. Germline V gene data show CDR1 as LGHNA and CDR2 as YNFKEQ. With 2 bases removed from V and 8 bases from J, the gap between germline ends came to 12 bases. The CDR3 bases are TGTGCCAGCAGCCAACGGACCCCGGCTGGGGAGCTGTTTTTT. This translates into CASSQRTPAGELFF.

The genes are TRBV6-6 and TRBJ2-7; 12 nucleotides line up with TRBD1. CDR1 and CDR2 from the germline V gene are MNHNY and SVGAGI (reference sequence). Unmatched junction bases numbered 3, after V lost 5 bases and J lost 1 base. CDR3 size: 15 residues. For the CDR3, the DNA is TGTGCCAGCAGTAGGGGACAGGGGGCGTCCTACGAGCAGTACTTC. Translating gives CASSRGQGASYEQYF.

The chain links TRBV20-1 to TRBJ2-1, with 9 bases aligning to TRBD1. Trimming at V came to 0 bases and at J to 3 bases, leaving 9 bases not matched to a gene. Germline CDR1 DFQATT, CDR2 SNEGSKA (reference sequence). This CDR3 has 17 residues. The CDR3 DNA follows: TGCAGTGCTAGAGATCCCCTCACAGGGGGCGTCTACAATGAGCAGTTCTTC. It encodes CSARDPLTGGVYNEQFF.

V is TRBV20-1 and J is TRBJ1-1; D gene ambiguous. Germline lookup yields CDR1 DFQATT and CDR2 SNEGSKA (reference sequence). The V end was cut by 3 bases, the J end by 1 base, with 9 bases between. The CDR3 is made up of 13 amino acids. CDR3 in amino acids: CSARRDQNTEAFF. CDR3 coding DNA: TGCAGTGCTAGGCGGGATCAGAACACTGAAGCTTTCTTT.

This rearrangement joins TRBV23-1 to TRBJ2-5; D is perhaps TRBD2 (6 bases). TRBV23-1 is flagged as an ORF with uncertain function. The CDR3 sequence is 17 residues long. V was trimmed by 6 bases and J by 5 bases, leaving 25 bases between them. The CDR3 nucleotides read TGCGCCAGCAGCCTCCGGGCTGGAGGGGAACACACGGAGACCCAGTACTTC. Its protein is CASSLRAGGEHTETQYF.

This clonotype was recorded a few times. V gene TRBV12-3 or TRBV12-4 combines with J gene TRBJ1-2, with D unresolved. Trimming pared 2 bases from V and 2 bases from J, leaving 6 bases between. This CDR3 spans 13 amino acids. CDR3: CASSLFLNYGYTF. As DNA, the CDR3 is TGTGCCAGCAGTTTATTTCTAAACTATGGCTACACCTTC.

The chain combines TRBV5-1 with TRBJ2-7; 11 bases are shared with TRBD2. Trimming cost V 5 bases and J 0 bases; bases outside gene matches: 4. The CDR3 runs to 15 residues. CDR1 and CDR2 from the germline V gene are SGHRS and YFSETQ. CDR3 DNA sequence: TGCGCCAGCAGTCGACTAGCGGGGAGCTCCTACGAGCAGTACTTC. It yields the protein CASSRLAGSSYEQYF.

This clonotype came up a few times. The chain carries TRBV3-1 and TRBJ1-1, with D maybe TRBD1 (6 bases). The length of the CDR3 is 14 residues. Germline CDR1 LGHDT, CDR2 YNNKEL (reference sequence). Trimming cost V 5 bases and J 4 bases, with 14 bases left between them. The CDR3 loop reads CASSYKGVGTEAFF. CDR3 in DNA: TGTGCCAGCAGCTATAAGGGGGTTGGCACTGAAGCTTTCTTT.

This clonotype was counted only a few times. The rearrangement links TRBV5-1 to TRBJ2-1; 10 bases are shared with TRBD2. The germline V gene encodes CDR1 SGHRS and CDR2 YFSETQ. The CDR3 loop spans 16 amino acids. J lost 0 bases, V lost 3 bases, and 3 bases had no gene match. For the CDR3, the DNA is TGCGCCAGCAGCTGGACTAGCGGAAACTCCTACAATGAGCAGTTCTTC. This codes for CASSWTSGNSYNEQFF.

The table lists this clonotype with a few counts. V usage is TRBV15 and J usage is TRBJ1-2; 9 bases map to TRBD1. Germline V CDR1 and CDR2: LNHNV, YYDKDF (reference sequence). Germline trimming cut 5 bases from V and 4 bases from J; bases unmatched to any gene: 11. This CDR3 is built from 16 residues. The CDR3 loop reads CATSHTSGQGFYGYTF. The CDR3 DNA reads TGTGCCACCAGCCACACTTCGGGACAGGGTTTCTATGGCTACACCTTC.

Only a few counts were recorded for this clonotype. The V call is TRBV29-1, the J call TRBJ1-3; 9 bases match TRBD1. The V gene end was trimmed by 2 bases and the J gene end by 1 base; junction bases not matched to a gene: 6. Germline assignment: CDR1 SQVTM and CDR2 ANQGSEA. The CDR3 is 16 amino acids. CDR3 DNA: TGCAGCGTTGAACTAATGGACAGGGGATCTGGAAACACCATATATTTT. Translating it yields CSVELMDRGSGNTIYF. The variable domain in full, completed from reference TRBV29-1 and TRBJ1-3, reads SAVISQKPSRDICQRGTSLTIQCQVDSQVTMMFWYRQQPGQSLTLIATANQGSEATYESGFVIDKFPISRPNLTFSTLTVSNMSPEDSSIYLCSVELMDRGSGNTIYFGEGSWLTVV.

The sample holds a few counts of this clonotype. The V and J genes are TRBV4-3 and TRBJ1-1, with D possibly being TRBD1 (6 bases). The length of the CDR3 is 17 residues. V lost 2 bases and J 0 bases, leaving 16 bases between the germline ends. The V gene's germline CDR1 is LGHNA and CDR2 YSLEER. CDR3 DNA sequence: TGCGCCAGCAGCCAACTCCCGGGACAATGGATGAACACTGAAGCTTTCTTT. Amino acids: CASSQLPGQWMNTEAFF.

The rearrangement uses TRBV7-9 and TRBJ1-1; D not resolved. CDR3 length equals 12 residues. Looked up from germline, CDR1 is SEHNR and CDR2 is FQNEAQ (reference sequence). V was cut by 3 bases and J by 8 bases, with 10 bases left in between. The chain's CDR3 is CASSLGTSEAFF. The CDR3, as DNA: TGTGCCAGCAGCTTGGGTACGTCGGAAGCTTTCTTT. Using reference TRBV7-9 and TRBJ1-1 for the parts outside the CDR3, the full variable domain is DTGVSQNPRHKITKRGQNVTFRCDPISEHNRLYWYRQTLGQGPEFLTYFQNEAQLEKSRLLSDRFSAERPKGSFSTLEIQRTEQGDSAMYLCASSLGTSEAFFGQGTRLTVV.

This clonotype was seen more than once but under ten times. The gene calls are TRBV18 and TRBJ2-5; no firm D call. CDR1 is KGHSH and CDR2 is LQKENI in the germline V gene. Trimming pared 0 bases from V and 0 bases from J, leaving 8 bases between. CDR3 length equals 15 residues. CDR3 bases: TGTGCCAGCTCACCACCTCGGCCGGACCAAGAGACCCAGTACTTC. Translated, it gives CASSPPRPDQETQYF.

The chain is built from TRBV5-5 and TRBJ2-1; the match to TRBD1 covers 9 bases. The germline V gene encodes CDR1 SGHKS and CDR2 YYEKEE (reference sequence). Trimming cost V 0 bases and J 4 bases; bases outside gene matches: 5. CDR3 size: 16 residues. DNA of the CDR3: TGTGCCAGCAGCTTGGGGTTAGGACAGGGGTACAATGAGCAGTTCTTC. It yields the protein CASSLGLGQGYNEQFF.